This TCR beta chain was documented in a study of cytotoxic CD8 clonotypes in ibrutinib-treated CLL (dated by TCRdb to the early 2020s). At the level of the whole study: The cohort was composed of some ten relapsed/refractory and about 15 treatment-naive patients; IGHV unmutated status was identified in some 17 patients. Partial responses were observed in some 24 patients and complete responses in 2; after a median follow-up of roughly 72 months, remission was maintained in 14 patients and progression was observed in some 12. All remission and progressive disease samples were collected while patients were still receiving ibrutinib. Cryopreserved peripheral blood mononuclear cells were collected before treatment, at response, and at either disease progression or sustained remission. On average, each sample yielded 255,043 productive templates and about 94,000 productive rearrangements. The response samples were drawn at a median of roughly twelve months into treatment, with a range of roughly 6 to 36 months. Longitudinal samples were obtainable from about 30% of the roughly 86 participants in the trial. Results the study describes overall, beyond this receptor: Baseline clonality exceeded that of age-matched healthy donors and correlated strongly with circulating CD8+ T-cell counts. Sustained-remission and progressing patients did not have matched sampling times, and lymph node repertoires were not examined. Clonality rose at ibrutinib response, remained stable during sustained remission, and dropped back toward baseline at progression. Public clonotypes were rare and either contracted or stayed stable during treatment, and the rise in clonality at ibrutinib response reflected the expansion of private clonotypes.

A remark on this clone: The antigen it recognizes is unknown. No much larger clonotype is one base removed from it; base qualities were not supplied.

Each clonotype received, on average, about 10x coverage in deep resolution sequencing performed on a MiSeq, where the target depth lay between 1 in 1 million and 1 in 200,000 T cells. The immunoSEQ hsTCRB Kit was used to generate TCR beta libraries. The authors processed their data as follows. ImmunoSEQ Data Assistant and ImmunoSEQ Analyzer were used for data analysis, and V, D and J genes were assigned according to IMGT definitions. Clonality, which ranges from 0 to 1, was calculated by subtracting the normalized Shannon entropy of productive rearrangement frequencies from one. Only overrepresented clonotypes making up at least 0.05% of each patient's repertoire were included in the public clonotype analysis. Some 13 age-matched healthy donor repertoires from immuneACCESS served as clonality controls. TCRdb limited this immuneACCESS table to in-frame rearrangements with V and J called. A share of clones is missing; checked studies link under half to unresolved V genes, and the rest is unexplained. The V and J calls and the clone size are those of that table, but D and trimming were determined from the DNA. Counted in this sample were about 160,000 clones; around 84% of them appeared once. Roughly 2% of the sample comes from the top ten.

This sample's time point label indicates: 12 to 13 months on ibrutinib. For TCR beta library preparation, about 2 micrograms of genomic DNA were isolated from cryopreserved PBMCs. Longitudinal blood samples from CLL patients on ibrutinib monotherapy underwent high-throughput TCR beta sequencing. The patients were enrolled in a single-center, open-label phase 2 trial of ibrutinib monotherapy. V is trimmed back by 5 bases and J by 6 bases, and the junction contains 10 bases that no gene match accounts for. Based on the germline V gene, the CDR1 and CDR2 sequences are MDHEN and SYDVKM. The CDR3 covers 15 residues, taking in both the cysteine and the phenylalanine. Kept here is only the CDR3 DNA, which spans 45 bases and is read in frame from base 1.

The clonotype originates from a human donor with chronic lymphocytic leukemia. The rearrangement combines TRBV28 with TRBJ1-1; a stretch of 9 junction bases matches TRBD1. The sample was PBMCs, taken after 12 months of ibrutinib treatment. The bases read TGTGCCAGCAGTCCACCGGACAGGGGTGACGCTGAAGCTTTCTTT. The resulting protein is CASSPPDRGDAEAFF.